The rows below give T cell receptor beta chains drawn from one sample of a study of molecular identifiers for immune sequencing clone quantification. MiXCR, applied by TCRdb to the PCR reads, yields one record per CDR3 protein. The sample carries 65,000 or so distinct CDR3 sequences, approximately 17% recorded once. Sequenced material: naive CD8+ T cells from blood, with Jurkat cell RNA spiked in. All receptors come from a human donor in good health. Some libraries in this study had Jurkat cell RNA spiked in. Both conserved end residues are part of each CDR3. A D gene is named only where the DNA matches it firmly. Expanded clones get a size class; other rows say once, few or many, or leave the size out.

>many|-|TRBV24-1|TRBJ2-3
TGTGCCACCAGTGTTGGTTGGGGACACACAGATACGCAGTATTTT
CATSVGWGHTDTQYF
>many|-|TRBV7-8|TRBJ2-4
TGTGCCAGCAGCTTATTTGGGTTTAGGGGTCCTGCCAAAAACATTCAGTACTTC
CASSLFGFRGPAKNIQYF
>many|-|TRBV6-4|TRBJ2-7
TGTGCCAGCAGCCAGGGACCGGGATACGAGCAGTACTTC
CASSQGPGYEQYF
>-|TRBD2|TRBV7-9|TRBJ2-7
TGTGCCAGCAGCCGGACTAGCGGACTCTACGAGCAGTACTTC
CASSRTSGLYEQYF
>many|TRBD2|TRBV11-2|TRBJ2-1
TGTGCCAGCAGCCCTACTTCTCCGGGACTAGTATTGGAGCAGTTCTTC
CASSPTSPGLVLEQFF
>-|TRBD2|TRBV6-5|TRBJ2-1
TGTGCCAGCAGCCTTAGCGGGAGTCTCGGCAATGAGCAGTTCTTC
CASSLSGSLGNEQFF
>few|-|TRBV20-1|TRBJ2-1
TGCAGTGCTCATCCCATGGGCGGTACTTACAATGAGCAGTTCTTC
CSAHPMGGTYNEQFF
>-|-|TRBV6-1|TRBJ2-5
TGTGCCAGCAGTGAAATCGTGGGCGGTATCCAAGAGACCCAGTACTTC
CASSEIVGGIQETQYF
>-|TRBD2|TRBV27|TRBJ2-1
TGTGCCAGCAGTTTATTATTAGCGGGAGGGGTTTCGAATGAGCAGTTCTTC
CASSLLLAGGVSNEQFF
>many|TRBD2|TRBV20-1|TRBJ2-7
TGCAGTGCTAGGAGGACTAGCGCCTACGAGCAGTACTTC
CSARRTSAYEQYF
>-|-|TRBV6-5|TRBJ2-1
TGTGCCAGCACCCCTTTCCGTGCTCACAATGAGCAGTTCTTC
CASTPFRAHNEQFF
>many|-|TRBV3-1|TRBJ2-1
TGTGCCAGCAGCCAAGATCAGGACCTAACTCGGGAACACTACAATGAGCAGTTCTTC
CASSQDQDLTREHYNEQFF
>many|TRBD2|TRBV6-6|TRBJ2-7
TGTGCCAGCAGCCGGGAGGGCCAATACGAGCAGTACTTC
CASSREGQYEQYF
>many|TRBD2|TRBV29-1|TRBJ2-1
TGCAGCGTTGAAGAGACTAGCCGGGGGTGGGATGAGCAGTTCTTC
CSVEETSRGWDEQFF
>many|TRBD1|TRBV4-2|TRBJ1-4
TGTGCCAGCAGCCCGGACAGGGGTGATGAAAAACTGTTTTTT
CASSPDRGDEKLFF
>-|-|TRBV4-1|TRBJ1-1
TGCGCCAGCAGCCATGATCAGGTTCTGGGGACTGAAGCTTTCTTT
CASSHDQVLGTEAFF
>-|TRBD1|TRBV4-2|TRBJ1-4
TGTGCCAGCAGCCAGGGGACAGAACTATTCGGGACTAATGAAAAACTGTTTTTT
CASSQGTELFGTNEKLFF
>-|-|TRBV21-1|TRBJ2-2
TGTGCCAGCAGCAAAGAGGAGCGGGAGGGCCATAACGGGGAGCTGTTTTTT
CASSKEEREGHNGELFF
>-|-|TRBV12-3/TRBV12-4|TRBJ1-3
TGTGCCAGCAGTTTAAGGCAGGTGGAAGGAAACACCATATATTTT
CASSLRQVEGNTIYF
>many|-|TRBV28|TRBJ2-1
TGTGCCAGCAGTTTGTATAGGGGTGAGCAGTTCTTC
CASSLYRGEQFF
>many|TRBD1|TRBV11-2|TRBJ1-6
TGTGCCAGCAAGGGGGCTAGAGGTTCACCCCTCCACTTT
CASKGARGSPLHF
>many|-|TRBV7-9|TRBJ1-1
TGTGCCAGCAGCCCCGGTGGTGAAGCTTTCTTT
CASSPGGEAFF
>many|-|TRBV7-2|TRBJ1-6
TGTGCCAGCAGCTTAACAAGGCTCGACCTAAATTCACCCCTCCACTTT
CASSLTRLDLNSPLHF
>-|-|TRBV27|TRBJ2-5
TGTGCCACCCGTTTCCTTGGGGGGGAGACCCAGTACTTC
CATRFLGGETQYF
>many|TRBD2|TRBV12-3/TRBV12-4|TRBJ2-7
TGTGCCAGCAGTCTCGGACTAGAGGTGTACTTC
CASSLGLEVYF
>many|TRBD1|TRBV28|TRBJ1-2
TGTGCCAGCAGTTCCTACCCCTGGGGGACAGCTATCAACTATGGCTACACCTTC
CASSSYPWGTAINYGYTF
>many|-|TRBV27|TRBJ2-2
TGTGCCACCAGGGGGACTAACACCGGGGAGCTGTTTTTT
CATRGTNTGELFF
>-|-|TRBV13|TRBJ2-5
TGTGCCAGCAGCAAAAAGCGGTCTGGCGGAGAGACCCAGTACTTC
CASSKKRSGGETQYF
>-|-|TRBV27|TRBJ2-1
TGTGCCAGCAAGGAGGGGGAATTTTACAATGAGCAGTTCTTC
CASKEGEFYNEQFF
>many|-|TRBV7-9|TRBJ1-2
TGTGCCAGCAGCGCGACAGTAAACTATGGCTACACCTTC
CASSATVNYGYTF
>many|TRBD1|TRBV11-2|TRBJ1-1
TGTGCCAGCAGCTTTAACAGGGGTACTGAAGCTTTCTTT
CASSFNRGTEAFF
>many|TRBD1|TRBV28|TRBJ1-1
TGTGCCAGCAGTGGGACAGGGGACACTGAAGCTTTCTTT
CASSGTGDTEAFF
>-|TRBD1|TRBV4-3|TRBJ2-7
TGCGCCAGCAGCCAAGGGGCAGGGGGCTCCTACGAGCAGTACTTC
CASSQGAGGSYEQYF
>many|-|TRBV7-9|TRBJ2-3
TGTGCCAGCAGTCCCCGTACCCTAGATACGCAGTATTTT
CASSPRTLDTQYF
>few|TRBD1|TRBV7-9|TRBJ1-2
TGTGCCGCTGATACCGGGACAGATGATGGCTACACCTTC
CAADTGTDDGYTF
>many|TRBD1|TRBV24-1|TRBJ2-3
TGTGCCACCAGTGATTTACAGGGGCCAGATACGCAGTATTTT
CATSDLQGPDTQYF
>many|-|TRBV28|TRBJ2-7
TGTGCCAGCAGTTCCGGGGGTCTAGGCGAGCAGTACTTC
CASSSGGLGEQYF
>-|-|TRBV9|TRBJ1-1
TGTGCCAGCAGCGCCGGAGTGAACACTGAAGCTTTCTTT
CASSAGVNTEAFF
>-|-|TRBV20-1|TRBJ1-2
TGCAGTGCTAGAGGCAACCGCGGGGTTTGGTATGGCTACACCTTC
CSARGNRGVWYGYTF
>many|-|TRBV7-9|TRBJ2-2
TGTGCCAGCAGCTTGCTCGGCGATAACACCGGGGAGCTGTTTTTT
CASSLLGDNTGELFF
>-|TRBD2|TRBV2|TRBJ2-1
TGTGCCAGCAGTGCGGGGGCGGGAGGGTACAATGAGCAGTTCTTC
CASSAGAGGYNEQFF
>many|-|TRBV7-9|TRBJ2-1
TGTGCCAGCAGTTCCGACACTGCCAGGGATCCTTGGCAGTTCTTC
CASSSDTARDPWQFF
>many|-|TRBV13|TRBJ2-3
TGTGCCAGCAGCTTAGCCGCGGTATCAGGGGATACGCAGTATTTT
CASSLAAVSGDTQYF
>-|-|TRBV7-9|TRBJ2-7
TGTGCCAGCAGCTCAACTACCTACGAGCAGTGCTTC
CASSSTTYEQCF
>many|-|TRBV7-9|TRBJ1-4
TGTGCCAGCAGCTTAGTTCCTGATGAAAAACTGTTTTTT
CASSLVPDEKLFF
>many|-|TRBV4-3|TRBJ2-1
TGCGCCAGCAGCCAAGATCGGACCGACCCTGAGCAGTTCTTC
CASSQDRTDPEQFF
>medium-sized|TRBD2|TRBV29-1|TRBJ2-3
TGCAGCGTTGAAAGAGCGGGAGAAGAGTCAGATACGCAGTATTTT
CSVERAGEESDTQYF
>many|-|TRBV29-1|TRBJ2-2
TGCAGCGGATCCGGGCTAGGAGCGTGGTCCGGGGAGCTGTTTTTT
CSGSGLGAWSGELFF
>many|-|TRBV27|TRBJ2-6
TGTGCCAGCAGTCCCTTGGGGGGGCGCTTCCGGTCTGGGGCCAACGTCCTGACTTTC
CASSPLGGRFRSGANVLTF
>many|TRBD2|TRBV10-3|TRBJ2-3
TGTGCCATCAGTGAACTAGCGGGACTTAGCACAGATACGCAGTATTTT
CAISELAGLSTDTQYF
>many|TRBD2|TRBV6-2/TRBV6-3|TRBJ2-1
TGTGCCAGCAGTGGATGGACTAGCGGGTCCCCCAATGAGCAGTTCTTC
CASSGWTSGSPNEQFF
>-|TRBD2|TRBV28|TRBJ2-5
TGTGCCAGCAGCAGGGTACTGGGAGGGCCAACCCGCGACCAAGAGACCCAGTACTTC
CASSRVLGGPTRDQETQYF
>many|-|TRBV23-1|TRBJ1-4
TGCGCCAGCCCTCGGCGAGTAAGCGAAAAACTGTTTTTT
CASPRRVSEKLFF